This record concerns one T cell receptor (beta chain) sequence. These data come from a study of CD8 T cells in Susac syndrome. The CDR3 runs to 16 residues. Germline assignment: CDR1 SEHNR and CDR2 FQNEAQ (reference sequence). V gave up 1 base and J gave up 6 bases; unmatched junction bases: 8. Random hexamers were used to reverse transcribe 0.5 to 1 ug of RNA. Across 54 Vbeta and 13 Jbeta, immunoSEQ multiplex PCR amplified TCR beta CDR3. TCRdb reanalysed the immunoSEQ multiplex PCR reads using MiXCR and keeps one entry per CDR3 protein. This sample yields roughly 300,000 distinct CDR3 sequences, of which around 83% are seen a single time; over 0.1% belongs to the top ten.

Sequencing used CD8+ T cells from PBMCs. This TCR was sampled from a human donor with multiple sclerosis. The V gene is TRBV7-9, the J gene TRBJ1-2; 10 bases fit TRBD1. In DNA form, the CDR3 reads TGTGCCAGCAGCTTAGATCAAGGACAGGGGGTGAATGGCTACACCTTC. Its protein product is CASSLDQGQGVNGYTF.